The rows below give T cell receptor beta chains drawn from one sample of a study of early T cells in non-severe SARS-CoV-2 infection. One entry per CDR3 protein, called by TCRdb with MiXCR from the 5' RACE reads. The sample records over 60,000 distinct CDR3 sequences, roughly a tenth being singletons. The sequenced material came from whole blood. Receptors originate from an adult who was a healthcare worker with PCR-confirmed SARS-CoV-2 infection or an uninfected control (not recorded which). The CDR3 runs from the conserved cysteine through the conserved F or W. Fields, in order: V gene, clone size, J gene, D gene, CDR3 DNA, CDR3 protein. D genes are given only for firm matches. Clone size is not always given. Where it is, it says once, few, many or a class for expanded clones.

TRBV12-3/TRBV12-4,NA,TRBJ2-7,NA,TGTGCCAGCAGTTCCCGGACCGGGTTTTACGAGCAGTACTTC,CASSSRTGFYEQYF
TRBV20-1,many,TRBJ1-2,NA,TGCAGTGCTAGAGAGGAAGGGGCTCGCGGCTACACCTTC,CSAREEGARGYTF
TRBV7-2,many,TRBJ2-1,NA,TGTGCCAGCAGCTGGGGCGGCGGGAACGACAATGAGCAGTTCTTC,CASSWGGGNDNEQFF
TRBV20-1,NA,TRBJ1-1,NA,TGCAGTGCTAGTACTAGGACTGAAGCTTTCTTT,CSASTRTEAFF
TRBV12-5,NA,TRBJ2-1,TRBD2,TGTGCTAGTGGTTTGGTACTAAGCGGGAACTCCAATGAGCAGTTCTTC,CASGLVLSGNSNEQFF
TRBV6-4,many,TRBJ2-1,TRBD2,TGTGCCAGTGATTTGATAGCGGGCTCCTACAATGAGCAGTTCTTC,CASDLIAGSYNEQFF
TRBV20-1,few,TRBJ2-1,NA,TGCAGTGCTCGAGGGGACCGAGAGAGCAATGAGCAGTTCTTC,CSARGDRESNEQFF
TRBV14,many,TRBJ2-1,NA,TGTGCCAGCAGCCAAGATGCTCTGGCGGGGCCCCTCAATGAGCAGTTCTTC,CASSQDALAGPLNEQFF
TRBV6-6,many,TRBJ2-2,TRBD1,TGTGCCAGCAGTGGCAGGGGGCGCGACACCGGGGAGCTGTTTTTT,CASSGRGRDTGELFF
TRBV6-5,NA,TRBJ2-7,NA,TGTGCCAGCAGTTACTCGAGAGGCTTGGATCTCGACGAGCAGTACTTC,CASSYSRGLDLDEQYF
TRBV14,many,TRBJ1-1,TRBD1,TGTGCCAGCAGCCCATCCGTGGGGGACAGTAGGAGGACTGAAGCTTTCTTT,CASSPSVGDSRRTEAFF
TRBV20-1,few,TRBJ2-6,NA,TGCAGTGCTAGCTACGGAGCCTCTGGGGCCAACGTCCTGACTTTC,CSASYGASGANVLTF
TRBV10-2,many,TRBJ2-5,TRBD2,TGCGCCAGCAGTGAGGGAGCGGGGGGGGTTCAAGAGACCCAGTACTTC,CASSEGAGGVQETQYF
TRBV5-1,many,TRBJ2-1,TRBD2,TGCGCCAGCAGCCTTCTAGCGGGAGGGCCCGATGAGCAGTTCTTC,CASSLLAGGPDEQFF
TRBV5-1,many,TRBJ2-3,TRBD2,TGCGCCAGCAGCTTGGCACGGGGACTAGCGGGAGGAAGAAGCACAGATACGCAGTATTTT,CASSLARGLAGGRSTDTQYF
TRBV6-5,many,TRBJ1-1,TRBD1,TGTGCCAGCAGCCCTTCACAGGGGGTGGCTGAAGCTTTCTTT,CASSPSQGVAEAFF
TRBV10-3,few,TRBJ2-5,NA,TGTGCCATCAGTGAAGGGGGGACCCAGTACTTC,CAISEGGTQYF
TRBV10-3,NA,TRBJ2-7,TRBD1,TGTGCCATCAGTCCTTCCCGGGACAGCCCCGTCGAGCAGTACTTC,CAISPSRDSPVEQYF
TRBV20-1,NA,TRBJ1-1,NA,TGCAGTGCCCCGACAGCGAACACTGAAGCTTTCTTT,CSAPTANTEAFF
TRBV4-1,many,TRBJ1-1,NA,TGCGCCAGCAGCCCGACGCAGGGCGCAAACACTGAAGCTTTCTTT,CASSPTQGANTEAFF
TRBV3-1,many,TRBJ1-4,NA,TGTGCCAGCAGCCACCGAAGGGACACCGGGAATGAAAAACTGTTTTTT,CASSHRRDTGNEKLFF
TRBV18,many,TRBJ2-2,TRBD2,TGTGCCAGCTCACCACTGTCACTAGCGGGTACTCTCAACACCGGGGAGCTGTTTTTT,CASSPLSLAGTLNTGELFF